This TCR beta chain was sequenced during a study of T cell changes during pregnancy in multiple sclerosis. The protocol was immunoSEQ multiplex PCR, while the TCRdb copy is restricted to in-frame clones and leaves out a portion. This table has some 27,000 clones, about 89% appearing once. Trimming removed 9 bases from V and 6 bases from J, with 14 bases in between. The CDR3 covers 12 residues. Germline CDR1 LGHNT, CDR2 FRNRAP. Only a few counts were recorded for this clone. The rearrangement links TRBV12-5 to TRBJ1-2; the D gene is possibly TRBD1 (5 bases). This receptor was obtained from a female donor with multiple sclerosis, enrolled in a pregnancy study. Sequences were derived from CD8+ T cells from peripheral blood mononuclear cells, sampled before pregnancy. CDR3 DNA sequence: TGTGCTAGGGGAGGGACGGAAGATGGCTACACCTTC. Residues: CARGGTEDGYTF.